The 27 T cell receptor beta chains below come from one sample, sequenced in a study of cytomegalovirus exposure and HLA in healthy donors. PCR primers comprised 60 Vbeta and 13 Jbeta primers. The assay was immunoSEQ multiplex PCR, and TCRdb's table has in-frame clones only and misses some. The sample has some 220,000 clones; 80% to 90% are singletons. The sequenced sample was PBMCs. The receptors were gathered from a woman aged 18-29 years in good health and CMV-seronegative.

The gene calls are TRBV29-1 and TRBJ1-1; a weak D match, TRBD1 (6 bases). The germline CDR1 and CDR2 sequences are SQVTM and ANQGSEA. The CDR3 is made up of 11 amino acids. V was pared by 7 bases and J by 3 bases, with 9 bases between. The CDR3 DNA follows: TGCAGCGCCAGGGGTCACACTGAAGCTTTCTTT. Its protein product is CSARGHTEAFF.

This clone occurred once. CDR3 residues: CASSLTQNWGGDIQYF. The CDR3 nucleotides are TGTGCCAGCTCACTAACCCAGAACTGGGGCGGGGACATTCAGTACTTC. This chain links TRBV18 with TRBJ2-4; D perhaps matches TRBD2 (6 bases). Per the germline V gene, CDR1 is KGHSH and CDR2 is LQKENI. This CDR3 is 16 amino acids long. V gave up 4 bases and J gave up 8 bases, with 21 bases separating them.

J is TRBJ1-4 and V is TRBV4-2; tentatively, D is TRBD1 (5 bases). CDR3 length: 14 residues. Per germline, CDR1 LGHNA and CDR2 YNFKEQ. The V end was cut by 4 bases, the J end by 4 bases, with 10 bases between. CDR3 in amino acids: CASSPQGYNEKLFF. CDR3 coding DNA: TGTGCCAGCAGCCCCCAGGGATATAATGAAAAACTGTTTTTT.

V usage is TRBV4-3 and J usage is TRBJ2-5, with D tentatively TRBD1 (6 bases). Germline values: CDR1 LGHNA, CDR2 YSLEER. The V end was cut by 0 bases, the J end by 2 bases, with 13 bases between. This CDR3 comprises 16 residues. The CDR3 DNA follows: TGCGCCAGCAGCCAAGATCCCCCAAGGGGGCAAGAGACCCAGTACTTC. Residues: CASSQDPPRGQETQYF.

V gene TRBV9 combines with J gene TRBJ1-4; maybe TRBD1 (5 bases). The CDR3 length is 16 residues. The V and J ends lost 3 bases and 6 bases respectively, with 18 bases between them. CDR1 is SGDLS and CDR2 is YYNGEE in the germline V gene. The CDR3 protein is CASSGDGAPSDEKLFF. The CDR3 coding sequence is TGTGCCAGCAGCGGAGATGGGGCCCCTTCTGATGAAAAACTGTTTTTT.

About this clone itself: The same CDR3 arises from other DNA sequences in this sample as well. This chain links TRBV5-1 with TRBJ1-1, with TRBD1 as a possible D gene (5 bases). CDR3 size: 13 residues. The ends were cut back, 3 bases at V and 4 bases at J, with 10 bases in the middle. Germline assignment: CDR1 SGHRS and CDR2 YFSETQ. The CDR3 loop reads CASSSQGATEAFF. The CDR3 DNA reads TGCGCCAGCAGCTCCCAGGGCGCCACTGAAGCTTTCTTT.

The chain carries TRBV10-1 and TRBJ2-7; 7 nucleotides line up with TRBD1. The CDR3 sequence is 14 residues long. V was pared by 2 bases and J by 0 bases, with 1 base of the junction left unmatched. CDR1 is WNHNN, CDR2 SYGVQD, per germline (reference sequence). The DNA for the CDR3 is TGCGCCAGCAGTGAGGACAGGGTCTCCTACGAGCAGTACTTC. Protein sequence: CASSEDRVSYEQYF.

This chain links TRBV11-2 with TRBJ2-7; tentatively, D is TRBD2 (6 bases). The CDR3 covers 17 residues. V lost 5 bases to trimming and J lost 5 bases, with 25 bases between them. Germline V gene lookup returns CDR1 SGHAT and CDR2 FQNNGV. The CDR3 loop is CASSRLGAGSLRDEQYF. CDR3 nucleotide sequence: TGTGCCAGCAGCCGACTCGGGGCGGGGTCTCTACGAGACGAGCAGTACTTC.

V gene TRBV4-3 combines with J gene TRBJ1-2; D is perhaps TRBD1 (6 bases). The ends were cut back, 1 base at V and 1 base at J, with 10 bases in the middle. This CDR3 region has 15 residues. CDR1 is LGHNA, CDR2 YSLEER, per germline. CDR3 sequence reads: CASSQVNRVNYGYTF. The CDR3 bases are TGCGCCAGCAGCCAAGTAAACAGGGTTAACTATGGCTACACCTTC.

CDR3 sequence (DNA): TGTGCCAGTAGTCTCCTATCAGGGACAGGGAGATACGAGCAGTACTTC. Its protein is CASSLLSGTGRYEQYF. This rearrangement joins TRBV19 to TRBJ2-7; 9 nucleotides match TRBD1. Losses at the gene ends were 5 bases for V and 4 bases for J; bases not matched to a gene: 12. Germline CDR1 LNHDA, CDR2 SQIVND (reference sequence). The CDR3 runs to 16 residues.

V and J are TRBV5-1 and TRBJ1-3, with D unclear. CDR1 SGHRS and CDR2 YFSETQ come from the germline V gene. CDR3 length: 15 residues. The germline V and J ends were trimmed by 0 bases and 0 bases, with 7 bases remaining between them. The DNA of the CDR3 is TGCGCCAGCAGCTTGGCTCAGTCCTCTGGAAACACCATATATTTT. Residues: CASSLAQSSGNTIYF. Using reference TRBV5-1 and TRBJ1-3 for the parts outside the CDR3, the full variable domain is KAGVTQTPRYLIKTRGQQVTLSCSPISGHRSVSWYQQTPGQGLQFLFEYFSETQRNKGNFPGRFSGRQFSNSRSEMNVSTLELGDSALYLCASSLAQSSGNTIYFGEGSWLTVV.

The rearrangement links TRBV6-5 to TRBJ2-7, with TRBD1 matching 12 bases. This CDR3 comprises 15 residues. Trimming at V came to 2 bases and at J to 6 bases, leaving 5 bases not matched to a gene. Germline assignment: CDR1 MNHEY and CDR2 SVGAGI. The CDR3 DNA reads TGTGCCAGCAGTTACCCCGGGACAGGGGGCAGCGAGCAGTACTTC. This codes for CASSYPGTGGSEQYF.

The chain employs TRBV5-1 and TRBJ1-1, with 7 bases fitting TRBD1. V dropped 2 bases and J dropped 2; count of bases not matched to a gene: 3. The CDR3 is 14 residues long. CDR1 is SGHRS and CDR2 is YFSETQ in the germline V gene. CDR3 loop: CASSLRGGNTEAFF. CDR3 in DNA: TGCGCCAGCAGCTTAAGAGGGGGCAACACTGAAGCTTTCTTT.

The CDR3 DNA reads as TGTGCCAGCAGGGAGAGGCACTCTGGAAACACCATATATTTT. This gives the protein CASRERHSGNTIYF. This chain links TRBV2 with TRBJ1-3, with D unresolved. Germline-derived CDR1 and CDR2 are SNHLY and FYNNEI. This CDR3 is 14 amino acids long. Trimming removed 6 bases from V and 0 bases from J, with 9 bases in between.

CDR3 bases: TGTGCCAGCAGTGTCAGGGTGGTTACTGAAAAACTGTTTTTT. Translated: CASSVRVVTEKLFF. The chain couples TRBV2 to TRBJ1-4; tentatively, D is TRBD1 (5 bases). V dropped 4 bases and J dropped 7 bases, with 13 bases sitting between them. Germline-derived CDR1 and CDR2 are SNHLY and FYNNEI. This CDR3 is built from 14 residues.

This rearrangement joins TRBV7-9 to TRBJ1-4; D ambiguous. Germline values: CDR1 SEHNR, CDR2 FQNEAQ (reference sequence). The CDR3 runs 14 residues. V lost 2 bases, J lost 0 bases, and 4 bases lay in between. The chain's CDR3 is CASSLRATNEKLFF. DNA of the CDR3: TGTGCCAGCAGCTTAAGAGCAACTAATGAAAAACTGTTTTTT. Supplemented by reference TRBV7-9 and TRBJ1-4, the full variable domain reads DTGVSQNPRHKITKRGQNVTFRCDPISEHNRLYWYRQTLGQGPEFLTYFQNEAQLEKSRLLSDRFSAERPKGSFSTLEIQRTEQGDSAMYLCASSLRATNEKLFFGSGTQLSVL.

The chain is built from TRBV18 and TRBJ1-5; weak D call: TRBD1 (5 bases). This CDR3 is 17 amino acids long. The V and J ends lost 1 base and 1 base respectively, with 14 bases between them. The germline V gene encodes CDR1 KGHSH and CDR2 LQKENI. The CDR3 DNA reads as TGTGCCAGCTCACCACTCAATATCGCAGGGAGCAATCAGCCCCAGCATTTT. It is translated as CASSPLNIAGSNQPQHF.

The chain is built from TRBV6-5 and TRBJ2-2; tentative D call: TRBD2 (6 bases). This CDR3 spans 15 amino acids. Trimming took off 4 bases at V and 6 bases at J, with 15 bases between the two ends. Germline V gene data show CDR1 as MNHEY and CDR2 as SVGAGI. The CDR3 DNA follows: TGTGCCAGCAGTTTCCAGCGGGCCCTAGCCGGGGAGCTGTTTTTT. Protein sequence: CASSFQRALAGELFF.

CDR3 region: CASSLQGRGSGELFF. The CDR3 region has the DNA TGTGCCAGCAGCTTACAGGGCAGGGGTTCCGGGGAGCTGTTTTTT. The chain couples TRBV7-8 to TRBJ2-2; tentatively, D is TRBD1 (6 bases). Trimming took off 2 bases at V and 6 bases at J, with 13 bases between the two ends. Germline V gene sequence: CDR1 SGHVS, CDR2 FQNEAQ. The CDR3 consists of 15 residues.

The rearrangement uses TRBV6-4 and TRBJ1-1; 7 bases fit TRBD1. The CDR3 totals 12 residues. The V gene end was trimmed by 6 bases and the J gene end by 10 bases; junction bases not matched to a gene: 8. Germline CDR1 is MRHNA and CDR2 is SNTAGT. CDR3 protein: CASRDLTGVAFF. In DNA form, the CDR3 reads TGTGCCAGCAGGGATCTTACAGGGGTAGCTTTCTTT.

J is TRBJ1-2 and V is TRBV4-2; weak D call: TRBD1 (5 bases). Trimming removed 4 bases at V and 5 bases at J, with 11 bases between. The germline V gene encodes CDR1 LGHNA and CDR2 YNFKEQ. The length of the CDR3 is 13 residues. The CDR3 region has the DNA TGTGCCAGCAGCCCCGGGACTCTATATGGCTACACCTTC. It specifies CASSPGTLYGYTF.

V and J are TRBV9 and TRBJ2-7; 9 bases match TRBD2. The CDR3 is 16 residues long. Unmatched junction bases numbered 5, after V lost 0 bases and J lost 1 base. Per the germline V gene, CDR1 is SGDLS and CDR2 is YYNGEE. The CDR3 loop is CASSVGGSGSSYEQYF. The CDR3 DNA reads TGTGCCAGCAGCGTAGGAGGTAGCGGGAGTTCCTACGAGCAGTACTTC.

The gene calls are TRBV11-2 and TRBJ1-2; D possibly corresponds to TRBD1 (5 bases). CDR1 is SGHAT, CDR2 FQNNGV, per germline. The CDR3 extends over 16 amino acids. Deletions cut 6 bases from V and 0 bases from J, with 17 bases between. CDR3 amino acids: CASRPTVLQSNYGYTF. The CDR3 DNA sequence: TGTGCCAGCAGACCGACAGTCCTTCAGTCTAACTATGGCTACACCTTC. Drawing the rest from reference TRBV11-2 and TRBJ1-2, the complete variable domain is EAGVAQSPRYKIIEKRQSVAFWCNPISGHATLYWYQQILGQGPKLLIQFQNNGVVDDSQLPKDRFSAERLKGVDSTLKIQPAKLEDSAVYLCASRPTVLQSNYGYTFGSGTRLTVV.

This clone was recorded only once. The chain joins TRBV5-1 to TRBJ1-5; perhaps TRBD1 as D (5 bases). CDR3 size: 15 residues. The V gene lost 0 bases and the J gene lost 6 bases, with 13 bases spanning the gap. The germline V gene has CDR1 SGHRS and CDR2 YFSETQ. The CDR3 DNA reads as TGCGCCAGCAGCTTGGATGCGCTGGGGGGTCAGCCCCAGCATTTT. Protein sequence: CASSLDALGGQPQHF.

The V call is TRBV11-2, the J call TRBJ1-1, with a possible D match to TRBD1 (6 bases). This CDR3 has 15 residues. V shed 3 bases and J shed 4 bases, with 15 bases lying between them. Germline V gene lookup returns CDR1 SGHAT and CDR2 FQNNGV. CDR3 nucleotides: TGTGCCAGCAGCTTTAGGCCGGGGGGCCCCACTGAAGCTTTCTTT. Residues: CASSFRPGGPTEAFF.

In nucleotides, the CDR3 is TGCGCCAGCAGCCAAGATTGGGAGTGGGGAAACACCATATATTTT. This translates into CASSQDWEWGNTIYF. This chain links TRBV4-1 with TRBJ1-3, with D unclear. Between the trimmed V and J ends, which lost 0 bases and 4 bases, there was a span of 10 bases. The CDR3 contains 15 residues. The germline V gene has CDR1 MGHRA and CDR2 YSYEKL.

The chain joins TRBV18 to TRBJ2-5; TRBD1 matches 7 bases. Per the germline V gene, CDR1 is KGHSH and CDR2 is LQKENI. Trimming took 2 bases from V and 5 from J; bases not matched to a gene: 8. CDR3 length: 15 amino acids. CDR3 DNA: TGTGCCAGCTCACCAGAAACAGGGACAGAGGAGACCCAGTACTTC. Translating gives CASSPETGTEETQYF.